Included here is one T cell receptor beta chain sequence, with context. Its antigen is not identified. These data come from a study of cytomegalovirus exposure and HLA in healthy donors. The wider study: Earlier work reported 100 million or so unique TCR beta sequences from 180 million or so T cells. Points from the study as a whole: Most subjects' HLA-A and HLA-B alleles were reportedly predicted from TCR beta sequences.

Whereas donors were nominally healthy upon sampling, unrecorded immune exposures were probable. With 60 Vbeta and 13 Jbeta primers, the PCR was carried out. Profiled with immunoSEQ multiplex PCR; TCRdb holds only in-frame clones, not every one. The data show around 100,000 clones, with around 80% seen just once and about 4.4% held by the top ten. Material for sequencing was PBMCs. The receptor was derived from a male donor in good health and CMV-seropositive.

Written as DNA, the CDR3 is TGTGCCAGGGACAGGGGGCCGAGGGATCAGCCCCAGCATTTT. The encoded protein is CARDRGPRDQPQHF. The genes are TRBV19 and TRBJ1-5, with TRBD1 identical over 11 bases. This CDR3 is built from 14 residues. With V trimmed by 9 bases and J by 5 bases, 6 bases remained unmatched. CDR1 and CDR2 from the germline V gene are LNHDA and SQIVND (reference sequence).